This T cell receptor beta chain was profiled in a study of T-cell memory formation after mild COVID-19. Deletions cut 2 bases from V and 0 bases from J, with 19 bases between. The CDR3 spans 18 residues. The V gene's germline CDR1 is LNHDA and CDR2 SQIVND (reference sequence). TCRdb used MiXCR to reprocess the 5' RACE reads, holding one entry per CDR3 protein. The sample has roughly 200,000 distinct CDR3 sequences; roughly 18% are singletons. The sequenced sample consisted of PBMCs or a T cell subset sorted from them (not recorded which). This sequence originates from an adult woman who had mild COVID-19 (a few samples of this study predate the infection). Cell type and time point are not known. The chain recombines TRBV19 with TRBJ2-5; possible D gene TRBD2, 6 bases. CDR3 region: CASSIISLGGKHQETQYF. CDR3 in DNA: TGTGCCAGTAGTATAATTTCCTTGGGCGGGAAGCACCAAGAGACCCAGTACTTC.